This TCR beta chain is drawn from a study of CD8 T cells in ankylosing spondylitis. Study results and limitations: A number of the motif variants had already been described in reactive arthritis synovial fluid and blood. Disease-linked clones bore a CD8+ phenotype, appearing relatively rarely in peripheral blood. Characteristic, it appeared, of ankylosing spondylitis blood was a TCR beta motif of seven or eight highly homologous variants.

The CDR3 has 13 amino acids. Looked up from germline, CDR1 is SGHTA and CDR2 is FQGNSA. Deletions cut 2 bases from V and 4 bases from J, with 8 bases between. This clonotype has a count of ten or more. Its specificity is unknown. Preparation of TCR beta libraries was done by quantitative 5'-RACE with molecular barcodes. TCRdb fed the 5' RACE reads into MiXCR, producing one record per CDR3 protein. The repertoire includes around 430,000 distinct CDR3 sequences, approximately 17% of them detected once, and approximately 0.97% sits in the top ten. Material for sequencing was blood, either unsorted or a sorted T cell fraction (not recorded which). The chain is built from TRBV7-2 and TRBJ2-5; D may be TRBD2 (6 bases). The source of this sequence is a male donor with ankylosing spondylitis. In nucleotides, the CDR3 is TGTGCCAGCAGCTTATTCGGGAGAGAGACCCAGTACTTC. It codes for CASSLFGRETQYF.